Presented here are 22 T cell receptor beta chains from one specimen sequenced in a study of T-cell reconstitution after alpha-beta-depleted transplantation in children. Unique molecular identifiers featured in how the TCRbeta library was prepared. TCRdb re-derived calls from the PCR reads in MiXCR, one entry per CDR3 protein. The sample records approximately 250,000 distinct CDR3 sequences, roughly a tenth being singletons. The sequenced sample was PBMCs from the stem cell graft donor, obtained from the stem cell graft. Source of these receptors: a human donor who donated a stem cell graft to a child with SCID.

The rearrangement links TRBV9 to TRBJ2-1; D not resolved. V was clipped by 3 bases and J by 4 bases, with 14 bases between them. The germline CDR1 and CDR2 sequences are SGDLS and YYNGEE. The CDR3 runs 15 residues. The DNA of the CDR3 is TGTGCCAGCAGCGAAGCAACGGCAGATTACAATGAGCAGTTCTTC. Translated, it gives CASSEATADYNEQFF.

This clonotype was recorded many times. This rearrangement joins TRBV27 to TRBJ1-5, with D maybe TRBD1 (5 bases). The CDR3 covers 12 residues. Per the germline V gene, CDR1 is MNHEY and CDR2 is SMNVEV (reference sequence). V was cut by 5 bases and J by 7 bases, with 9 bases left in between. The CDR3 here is CASSPGGQPQHF. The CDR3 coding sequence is TGTGCCAGCAGTCCGGGGGGGCAGCCCCAGCATTTT.

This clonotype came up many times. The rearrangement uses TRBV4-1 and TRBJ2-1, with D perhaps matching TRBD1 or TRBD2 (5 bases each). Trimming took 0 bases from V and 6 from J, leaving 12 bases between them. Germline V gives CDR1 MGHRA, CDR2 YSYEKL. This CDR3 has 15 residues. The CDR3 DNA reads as TGCGCCAGCAGCCAAGAGTGGGGGAGTGGCAATGAGCAGTTCTTC. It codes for CASSQEWGSGNEQFF.

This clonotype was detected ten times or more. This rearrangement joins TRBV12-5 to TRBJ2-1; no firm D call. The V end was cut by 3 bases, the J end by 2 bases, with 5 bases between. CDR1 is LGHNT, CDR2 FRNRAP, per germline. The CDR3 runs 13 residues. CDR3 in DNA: TGTGCTAGTGGTTTTTATACCTACAATGAGCAGTTCTTC. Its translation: CASGFYTYNEQFF.

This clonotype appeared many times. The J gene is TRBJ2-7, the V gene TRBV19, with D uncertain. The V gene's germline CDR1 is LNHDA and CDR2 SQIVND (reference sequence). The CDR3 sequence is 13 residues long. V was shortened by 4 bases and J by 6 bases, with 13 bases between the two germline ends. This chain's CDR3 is CASSSRRVAEQYF. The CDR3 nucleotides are TGTGCCAGTAGTAGCAGGCGAGTGGCCGAGCAGTACTTC. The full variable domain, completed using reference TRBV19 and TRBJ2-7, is DGGITQSPKYLFRKEGQNVTLSCEQNLNHDAMYWYRQDPGQGLRLIYYSQIVNDFQKGDIAEGYSVSREKKESFPLTVTSAQKNPTAFYLCASSSRRVAEQYFGPGTRLTVT.

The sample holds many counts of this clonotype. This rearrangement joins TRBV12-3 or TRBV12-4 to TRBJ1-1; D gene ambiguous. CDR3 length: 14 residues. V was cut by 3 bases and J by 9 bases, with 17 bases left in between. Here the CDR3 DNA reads TGTGCCAGCAGTTTGTGGGCCGAGTTGACTCAAGCTTTCTTT. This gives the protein CASSLWAELTQAFF.

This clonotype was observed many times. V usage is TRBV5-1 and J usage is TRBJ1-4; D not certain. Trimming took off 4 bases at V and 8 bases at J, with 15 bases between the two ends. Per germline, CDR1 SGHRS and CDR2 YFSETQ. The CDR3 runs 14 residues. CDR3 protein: CASSPWVDAEKLFF. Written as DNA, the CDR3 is TGCGCCAGCAGCCCCTGGGTGGATGCGGAAAAACTGTTTTTT.

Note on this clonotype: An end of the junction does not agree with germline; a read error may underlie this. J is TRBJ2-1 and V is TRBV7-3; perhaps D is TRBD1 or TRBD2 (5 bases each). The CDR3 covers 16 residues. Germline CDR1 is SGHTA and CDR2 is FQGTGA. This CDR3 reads CAISLTGTETYNEQFF. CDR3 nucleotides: TGTGCCATCAGCTTAACCGGGACCGAGACCTACAATGAGCAGTTCTTC. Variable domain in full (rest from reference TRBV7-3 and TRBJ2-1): GAGVSQTPSNKVTEKGKYVELRCDPISGHTALYWYRQSLGQGPEFLIYFQGTGAADDSGLPNDRFFAVRPEGSVSTLKIQRTERGDSAVYLCAISLTGTETYNEQFFGPGTRLTVL.

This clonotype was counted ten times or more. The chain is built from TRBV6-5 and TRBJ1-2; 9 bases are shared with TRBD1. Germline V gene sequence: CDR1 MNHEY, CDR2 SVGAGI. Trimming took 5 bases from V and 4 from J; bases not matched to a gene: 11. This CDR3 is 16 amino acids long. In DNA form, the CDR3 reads TGTGCCAGCAGTCGCCGGGACAGGGCCAACCCCTATGGCTACACCTTC. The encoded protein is CASSRRDRANPYGYTF.

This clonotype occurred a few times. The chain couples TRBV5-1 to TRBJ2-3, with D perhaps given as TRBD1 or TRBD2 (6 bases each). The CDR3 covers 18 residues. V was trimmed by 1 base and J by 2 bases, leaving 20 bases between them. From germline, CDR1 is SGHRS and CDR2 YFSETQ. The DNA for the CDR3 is TGCGCCAGCAGCTTGAGGGGGGCCACCATCTTCTTCACAGATACGCAGTATTTT. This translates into CASSLRGATIFFTDTQYF.

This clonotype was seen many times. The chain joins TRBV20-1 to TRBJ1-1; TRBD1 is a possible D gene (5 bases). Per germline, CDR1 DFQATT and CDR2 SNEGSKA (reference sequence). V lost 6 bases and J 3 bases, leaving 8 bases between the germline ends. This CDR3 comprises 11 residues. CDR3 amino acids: CSAPRDTEAFF. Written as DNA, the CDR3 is TGCAGTGCCCCCAGGGACACTGAAGCTTTCTTT.

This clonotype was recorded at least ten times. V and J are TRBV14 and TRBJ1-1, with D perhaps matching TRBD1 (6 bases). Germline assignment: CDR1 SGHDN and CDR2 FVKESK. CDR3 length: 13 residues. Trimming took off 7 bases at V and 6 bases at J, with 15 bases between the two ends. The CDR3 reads CASTHLGAAEAFF. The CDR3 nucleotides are TGTGCCAGCACCCATTTGGGGGCTGCTGAAGCTTTCTTT.

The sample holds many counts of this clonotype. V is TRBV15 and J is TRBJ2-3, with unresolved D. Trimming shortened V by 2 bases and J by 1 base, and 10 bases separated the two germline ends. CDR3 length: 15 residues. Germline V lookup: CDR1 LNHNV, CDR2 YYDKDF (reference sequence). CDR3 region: CATSRTGQGTDTQYF. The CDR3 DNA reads TGTGCCACCAGCAGAACTGGGCAGGGCACAGATACGCAGTATTTT.

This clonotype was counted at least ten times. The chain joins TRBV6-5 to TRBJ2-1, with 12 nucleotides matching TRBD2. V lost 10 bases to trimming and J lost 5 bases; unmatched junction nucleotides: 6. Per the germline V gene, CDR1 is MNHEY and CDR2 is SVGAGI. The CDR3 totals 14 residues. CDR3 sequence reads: CATSLAGGHNEQFF. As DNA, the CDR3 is TGTGCCACGTCCCTAGCGGGGGGGCACAATGAGCAGTTCTTC.

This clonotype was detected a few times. The CDR3 spells CASSSRDPTYEQYF. For the CDR3, the DNA is TGTGCCAGCAGCTCCCGGGACCCCACCTACGAGCAGTACTTC. The chain has TRBV7-9 and TRBJ2-7; D may correspond to TRBD1 or TRBD2 (5 bases each). Germline V gene sequence: CDR1 SEHNR, CDR2 FQNEAQ (reference sequence). V was cut by 4 bases and J by 2 bases, with 12 bases left in between. The CDR3 is 14 amino acids.

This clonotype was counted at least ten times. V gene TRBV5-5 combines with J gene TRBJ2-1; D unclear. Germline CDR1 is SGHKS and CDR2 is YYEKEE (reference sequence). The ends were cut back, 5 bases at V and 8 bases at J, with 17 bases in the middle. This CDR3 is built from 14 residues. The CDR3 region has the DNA TGTGCCAGCAGTCGAAGCGAAATGACGGATGAGCAGTTCTTC. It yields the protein CASSRSEMTDEQFF.

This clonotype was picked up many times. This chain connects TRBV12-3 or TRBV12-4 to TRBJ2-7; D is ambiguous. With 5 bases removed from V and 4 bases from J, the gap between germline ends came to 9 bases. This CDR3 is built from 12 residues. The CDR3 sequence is CASSIHSYEQYF. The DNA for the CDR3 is TGTGCCAGCAGTATCCACTCTTACGAGCAGTACTTC.

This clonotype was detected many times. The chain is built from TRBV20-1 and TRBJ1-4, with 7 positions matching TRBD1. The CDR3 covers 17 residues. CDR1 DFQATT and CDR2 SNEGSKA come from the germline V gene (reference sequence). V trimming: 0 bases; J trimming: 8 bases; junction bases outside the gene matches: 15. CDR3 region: CSARDPSSQGPGEKLFF. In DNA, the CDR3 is TGCAGTGCTAGAGATCCCTCCTCACAGGGGCCGGGCGAAAAACTGTTTTTT.

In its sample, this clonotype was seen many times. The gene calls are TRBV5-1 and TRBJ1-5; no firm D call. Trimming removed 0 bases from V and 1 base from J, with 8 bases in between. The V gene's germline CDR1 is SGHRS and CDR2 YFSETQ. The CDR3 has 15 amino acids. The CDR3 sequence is CASSLGTGSNQPQHF. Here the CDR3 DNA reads TGCGCCAGCAGCTTGGGAACGGGGAGCAATCAGCCCCAGCATTTT.

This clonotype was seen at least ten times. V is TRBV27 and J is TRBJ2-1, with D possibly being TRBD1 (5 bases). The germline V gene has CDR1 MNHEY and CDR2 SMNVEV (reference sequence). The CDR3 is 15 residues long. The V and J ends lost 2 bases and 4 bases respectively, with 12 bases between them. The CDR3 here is CASSLGQPLYNEQFF. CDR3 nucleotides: TGTGCCAGCAGTTTAGGACAACCACTATACAATGAGCAGTTCTTC.

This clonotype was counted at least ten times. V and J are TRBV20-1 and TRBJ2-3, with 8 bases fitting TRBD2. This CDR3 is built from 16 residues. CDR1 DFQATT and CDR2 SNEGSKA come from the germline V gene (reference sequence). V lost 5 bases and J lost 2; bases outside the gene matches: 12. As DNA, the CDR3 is TGCAGTGCTCAAACGCAGACTAGCGCAATCACAGATACGCAGTATTTT. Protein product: CSAQTQTSAITDTQYF.

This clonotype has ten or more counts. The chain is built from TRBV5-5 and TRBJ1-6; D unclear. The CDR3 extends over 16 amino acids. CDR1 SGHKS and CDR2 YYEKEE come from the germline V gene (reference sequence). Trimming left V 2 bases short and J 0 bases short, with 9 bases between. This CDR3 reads CASSFGMSSYNSPLHF. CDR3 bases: TGTGCCAGCAGCTTCGGGATGAGCTCCTATAATTCACCCCTCCACTTT.